This T cell receptor beta chain was captured by sequencing in a study of response to subunit inactivated influenza vaccine. Overall study results and limits: It was suggested by the authors that few new T cells are recruited by each seasonal influenza vaccination.

This clonotype was detected ten times or more. Its specificity is not known. This CDR3 is 16 amino acids long. Germline V gene lookup returns CDR1 SGHRS and CDR2 YFSETQ. The V end lost 5 bases, the J end lost 0 bases, and 15 bases lay between the germline ends. TCRdb independently ran MiXCR on the RT-PCR reads; one entry per CDR3 protein. The table has about 480,000 distinct CDR3 sequences, about 10% seen once; the top ten hold about an eighth. The receptor's source is a man aged 45-65 years who received an inactivated influenza vaccine. The chain combines TRBV5-1 with TRBJ2-1; D unclear. This specimen was PBMCs from blood, taken 40 to 50 days after vaccination. The CDR3 sequence: CASRQTFSSSYNEQFF. CDR3 coding DNA: TGCGCCAGCAGACAGACATTTTCGAGCTCCTACAATGAGCAGTTCTTC.